What follows are 16 T cell receptor beta chains derived from one specimen sequenced in a study of beta chain features in type 1 diabetes listed by TCRdb under 2018. Libraries were made using the immunoSEQ multiplex PCR assay. The entire isolated RNA was reverse transcribed using the High Capacity cDNA Reverse Transcription Kit, and thus expressed TCRB transcripts were sequenced. TCRdb mirrors the immuneACCESS table, restricted to in-frame sequences. Some clones are absent from its copies; in checked studies, under half trace to an unresolved V gene, and the reason for the others is unknown. The sample table records 850,000 to 900,000 clones; roughly 15% of these occur just once. 0.023% of the sample is in the top ten clones. Sequencing used naive CD4+ T cells from blood. The sample's cell subset or site, from its label and the paper: true naive CD4+ T cells. The receptors originated from a woman aged 18-29 years in good health.

Comments on this clone: The same CDR3 can be traced to other DNA sequences in this sample. The CDR3 reads CASSVSGSTDTQYF. CDR3 nucleotide sequence: TGTGCCAGCAGCGTTAGTGGGAGCACAGATACGCAGTATTTT. This sequence joins TRBV7-9 and TRBJ2-3, with D unresolved. The CDR3 loop spans 14 amino acids. Trimming left V 5 bases short and J 0 bases short, with 9 bases between. Germline V lookup: CDR1 SEHNR, CDR2 FQNEAQ (reference sequence).

In its sample, this clone was seen a few times. The chain recombines TRBV10-3 with TRBJ2-3; the D gene is possibly TRBD2 (6 bases). Trimming shortened V by 8 bases and J by 0 bases, and 6 bases separated the two germline ends. The CDR3 is made up of 12 amino acids. Germline CDR1 is ENHRY and CDR2 is SYGVKD. In nucleotides, the CDR3 is TGTGCCATCGCGGGGAGCACAGATACGCAGTATTTT. Translated: CAIAGSTDTQYF.

For this clone: Within the sample, other DNA sequences also encode this same CDR3. CDR3 loop: CASSPQGVDTQYF. CDR3 sequence (DNA): TGCGCCAGCAGCCCCCAGGGGGTGGATACGCAGTATTTT. The chain joins TRBV5-1 to TRBJ2-3; 7 nucleotides agree with TRBD1. CDR1 is SGHRS, CDR2 YFSETQ, per germline. CDR3 length equals 13 residues. With 4 bases clipped from V and 6 bases from J, the junction kept 5 bases outside the gene matches.

Only a few counts were recorded for this clone. The chain carries TRBV10-3 and TRBJ2-3; D is perhaps TRBD1 (5 bases). CDR1 and CDR2 from the germline V gene are ENHRY and SYGVKD. V dropped 9 bases and J dropped 2 bases, with 15 bases sitting between them. The CDR3 is 14 residues long. The chain's CDR3 is CAMRLDTYTDTQYF. The CDR3 DNA is TGTGCCATGAGGTTGGACACCTACACAGATACGCAGTATTTT.

The chain carries TRBV4-3 and TRBJ2-1, with 9 positions matching TRBD2. The ends lost 0 bases at V and 7 bases at J; junction bases unmatched: 7. CDR3 size: 16 residues. CDR1 LGHNA and CDR2 YSLEER come from the germline V gene. CDR3 loop: CASSQERVLAGNEQFF. The CDR3 nucleotides read TGCGCCAGCAGCCAAGAGAGGGTTCTAGCGGGGAATGAGCAGTTCTTC.

This chain joins TRBV5-6 and TRBJ2-7, with 10 bases identical to TRBD2. Germline values: CDR1 SGHDT, CDR2 YYEEEE. With V trimmed by 6 bases and J by 0 bases, 15 bases remained unmatched. This CDR3 spans 18 amino acids. The CDR3 protein is CASTSRRALAGDSYEQYF. The CDR3 nucleotides read TGTGCCAGCACCAGCCGAAGGGCGCTAGCGGGAGACTCCTACGAGCAGTACTTC.

This clone was counted only a few times. The chain combines TRBV29-1 with TRBJ2-5; D possibly corresponds to TRBD1 (5 bases). The CDR3 totals 15 residues. Germline CDR1 is SQVTM and CDR2 is ANQGSEA. V was pared by 2 bases and J by 5 bases, with 18 bases between. CDR3 DNA: TGCAGCGTTGAACAGAAAGGGGCGCTTTCGGAGACCCAGTACTTC. Translation gives CSVEQKGALSETQYF.

This sequence joins TRBV5-1 and TRBJ1-1, with 7 bases that match TRBD1. The CDR3 is 16 residues long. The germline V gene has CDR1 SGHRS and CDR2 YFSETQ. With V trimmed by 2 bases and J by 4 bases, 11 bases remained unmatched. CDR3 nucleotides: TGCGCCAGCAGCTTTAGGTCGGAGGGGGCTCTCACTGAAGCTTTCTTT. It translates to CASSFRSEGALTEAFF.

This chain links TRBV7-9 with TRBJ2-1; 10 nucleotides match TRBD2. The V segment lost 5 bases and the J segment 0 bases; nucleotides outside the gene matches: 10. The CDR3 covers 18 residues. Germline values: CDR1 SEHNR, CDR2 FQNEAQ (reference sequence). The CDR3 is CASSEGLAPMSSYNEQFF. The CDR3 nucleotides read TGTGCCAGCAGCGAGGGACTAGCGCCTATGAGCTCCTACAATGAGCAGTTCTTC.

The gene calls are TRBV28 and TRBJ2-7; TRBD2 matches at 9 bases. CDR1 and CDR2 (germline): MDHEN, SYDVKM. J lost 4 bases, V lost 3 bases, and 4 bases had no gene match. The CDR3 runs 14 residues. The CDR3 sequence is CASSLASGMYEQYF. The CDR3 DNA reads as TGTGCCAGCAGTTTGGCTAGCGGGATGTACGAGCAGTACTTC.

This clone has only one observation. The V gene is TRBV11-3, the J gene TRBJ1-1; D is unclear. Trimming pared 6 bases from V and 2 bases from J, leaving 7 bases between. CDR1 is SGHNT and CDR2 is YENEEA in the germline V gene. This CDR3 comprises 12 residues. CDR3 nucleotides: TGTGCCAGCAGACACGGTAACACTGAAGCTTTCTTT. Translated: CASRHGNTEAFF.

Turning to this clone: Other DNA sequences within the sample encode an identical CDR3. The chain combines TRBV28 with TRBJ1-5, with D possibly TRBD1 on 6 matching bases. CDR3 length: 18 amino acids. Per germline, CDR1 MDHEN and CDR2 SYDVKM. V was shortened by 1 base and J by 5 bases, with 21 bases between the two germline ends. The CDR3 DNA is TGTGCCAGCAGTTTATTGGTACAGGGCGAGAGGAGGGATCAGCCCCAGCATTTT. Translation gives CASSLLVQGERRDQPQHF.

The table lists this clone with a few counts. V is TRBV5-1 and J is TRBJ1-1; a weak D match, TRBD1 (5 bases). CDR1 and CDR2 from the germline V gene are SGHRS and YFSETQ. The CDR3 contains 14 residues. V was trimmed by 1 base and J by 5 bases, leaving 12 bases between them. CDR3 coding DNA: TGCGCCAGCAGCTTGTTCAGGGAGGGAACTGAAGCTTTCTTT. It yields the protein CASSLFREGTEAFF. Complete variable domain (other parts from reference TRBV5-1 and TRBJ1-1): KAGVTQTPRYLIKTRGQQVTLSCSPISGHRSVSWYQQTPGQGLQFLFEYFSETQRNKGNFPGRFSGRQFSNSRSEMNVSTLELGDSALYLCASSLFREGTEAFFGQGTRLTVV.

This clone occurred a few times. This chain joins TRBV20-1 and TRBJ2-1; no clear D. The CDR3 is 10 amino acids. Trimming removed 4 bases from V and 10 bases from J, with 8 bases in between. Germline CDR1 DFQATT, CDR2 SNEGSKA (reference sequence). CDR3 in amino acids: CSATNREQFF. In DNA form, the CDR3 reads TGCAGTGCTACAAATCGAGAGCAGTTCTTC.

The V call is TRBV20-1, the J call TRBJ1-2; D is ambiguous. V was clipped by 2 bases and J by 6 bases, with 7 bases between them. Germline V gene sequence: CDR1 DFQATT, CDR2 SNEGSKA (reference sequence). There are 11 residues in the CDR3. The chain's CDR3 is CSARWVDGYTF. CDR3 coding DNA: TGCAGTGCTAGATGGGTAGATGGCTACACCTTC.

This clone was recorded a few times. V and J are TRBV15 and TRBJ2-4; D might be TRBD1 (5 bases). Germline V lookup: CDR1 LNHNV, CDR2 YYDKDF (reference sequence). This CDR3 region has 13 residues. Trimming took 5 bases from V and 4 from J, leaving 9 bases between them. CDR3 amino acids: CATSLNRKNIQYF. The CDR3 nucleotides read TGTGCCACCAGCTTGAACAGGAAAAACATTCAGTACTTC.